The next 24 T cell receptor beta chains were all read from a single sample in a study of T-cell reconstitution after alpha-beta-depleted transplantation in children. Unique molecular identifiers were built into the TCRbeta library. MiXCR, run by TCRdb on the PCR reads, gives a single entry per CDR3 protein. The profile shows 800,000 to 1,000,000 distinct CDR3 sequences, about 30% of them singletons. Sequenced material: PBMCs, mostly from graft donor cells, taken 360 days after TCRalphabeta/CD19-depleted stem cell transplant. The receptors here all came from a boy younger than two who had a stem cell transplant for SCID, so the T cells may come from the graft donor.

The chain links TRBV10-3 to TRBJ2-1, with D maybe TRBD2 (7 bases). CDR1 ENHRY and CDR2 SYGVKD come from the germline V gene. V was clipped by 7 bases and J by 1 base, with 11 bases between them. CDR3 length equals 14 residues. The CDR3 bases are TGTGCCATCAAGGGGGGGACTTCCTACAATGAGCAGTTCTTC. Protein sequence: CAIKGGTSYNEQFF.

This clonotype was counted between two and nine times. This sequence joins TRBV6-2 or TRBV6-3 and TRBJ2-7; 8 bases match TRBD1. Germline V gene lookup returns CDR1 MNHEY and CDR2 SVGEGT. The CDR3 runs 12 residues. The J segment lost 2 bases and the V segment lost 8 bases, leaving 2 bases of the junction unmatched. The CDR3 coding sequence is TGTGCCAGCGGGGGACAGGCCTACGAGCAGTACTTC. Translated: CASGGQAYEQYF.

In this sample, this clonotype turned up a few times. This chain uses TRBV6-5 with TRBJ1-1; D uncertain. Germline CDR1 MNHEY, CDR2 SVGAGI. The ends were cut back, 3 bases at V and 4 bases at J, with 9 bases in the middle. This CDR3 contains 13 residues. For the CDR3, the DNA is TGTGCCAGCAGTTATCGCAGTACCACTGAAGCTTTCTTT. This sequence encodes CASSYRSTTEAFF.

This clonotype was recorded once. The genes are TRBV19 and TRBJ2-6; 14 nucleotides match TRBD2. Germline-derived CDR1 and CDR2 are LNHDA and SQIVND (reference sequence). V lost 9 bases, J lost 4 bases, and 11 bases stayed unmatched. The CDR3 is made up of 18 amino acids. The CDR3 coding sequence is TGTGCCAGCACCGCCCGACTAGCGGGGGGGAGAGGGGCCAACGTCCTGACTTTC. Its protein is CASTARLAGGRGANVLTF.

This clonotype has a handful of counts. This chain links TRBV7-8 with TRBJ2-5, with 7 bases identical to TRBD1. V lost 5 bases to trimming and J lost 5 bases; unmatched junction nucleotides: 11. Germline CDR1 reads SGHVS; CDR2 reads FQNEAQ. The CDR3 loop spans 15 amino acids. The CDR3 DNA sequence: TGTGCCAGCAGCGTATGGGACAGCTCAACGGAGACCCAGTACTTC. Translation gives CASSVWDSSTETQYF.

This clonotype was picked up a small number of times. The chain uses TRBV20-1 and TRBJ2-5, with D unresolved. The germline V gene has CDR1 DFQATT and CDR2 SNEGSKA (reference sequence). This CDR3 is 12 amino acids long. Trimming pared 3 bases from V and 1 base from J, leaving 6 bases between. The CDR3 nucleotides read TGCAGTGCTAGGCTCCCCCAAGAGACCCAGTACTTC. Residues: CSARLPQETQYF.

The V call is TRBV7-9, the J call TRBJ2-5, with D unclear. The length of the CDR3 is 17 residues. V lost 0 bases and J 0 bases, leaving 14 bases between the germline ends. Germline V gene sequence: CDR1 SEHNR, CDR2 FQNEAQ (reference sequence). This chain's CDR3 is CASSLAWAGRNQETQYF. Written as DNA, the CDR3 is TGTGCCAGCAGCTTAGCGTGGGCAGGACGAAACCAAGAGACCCAGTACTTC.

This chain links TRBV27 with TRBJ2-1, with TRBD2 matching 8 bases. Germline CDR1 reads MNHEY; CDR2 reads SMNVEV (reference sequence). There are 15 residues in the CDR3. J was trimmed by 3 bases and V by 3 bases; bases with no gene match: 4. This CDR3 is CASSFRRGDYNEQFF. The CDR3 DNA follows: TGTGCCAGCAGTTTTCGGCGGGGGGACTACAATGAGCAGTTCTTC.

The rearrangement links TRBV9 to TRBJ2-1; TRBD2 matches at 9 bases. CDR3 length equals 16 residues. The germline CDR1 and CDR2 sequences are SGDLS and YYNGEE. V shed 0 bases and J 7 bases; nucleotides not matched to a gene: 8. CDR3 loop: CASSVGSSGGGNEQFF. The CDR3 coding sequence is TGTGCCAGCAGCGTAGGAAGTAGCGGGGGAGGGAATGAGCAGTTCTTC.

The J gene is TRBJ2-1, the V gene TRBV7-3; 8 bases agree with TRBD1. Germline-derived CDR1 and CDR2 are SGHTA and FQGTGA. The trim removed 2 bases at V and 5 bases at J, leaving 5 bases unmatched. The CDR3 runs 15 residues. CDR3 residues: CASSLLGTGNNEQFF. CDR3 in DNA: TGTGCCAGCAGCTTACTGGGGACAGGTAACAATGAGCAGTTCTTC. Combining the CDR3 with reference TRBV7-3 and TRBJ2-1 gives the whole variable domain GAGVSQTPSNKVTEKGKYVELRCDPISGHTALYWYRQSLGQGPEFLIYFQGTGAADDSGLPNDRFFAVRPEGSVSTLKIQRTERGDSAVYLCASSLLGTGNNEQFFGPGTRLTVL.

This clonotype was seen a few times. The V and J genes are TRBV12-3 or TRBV12-4 and TRBJ1-1, with a weak D call TRBD1 (5 bases). The CDR3 runs 13 residues. V lost 5 bases and J lost 4, with 11 bases in between. The CDR3 here is CASSLKGSTEAFF. Here the CDR3 DNA reads TGTGCCAGCAGTCTGAAGGGGAGCACTGAAGCTTTCTTT.

This chain links TRBV6-1 with TRBJ2-7; 12 nucleotides agree with TRBD2. Germline trimming cut 5 bases from V and 2 bases from J; bases unmatched to any gene: 4. Germline lookup yields CDR1 MNHNS and CDR2 SASEGT. The CDR3 has 15 residues. The CDR3 nucleotides read TGTGCCAGCAGTCGACTAGCGGGGGACACCTACGAGCAGTACTTC. It encodes CASSRLAGDTYEQYF.

This clonotype has more than one count but fewer than ten. The chain joins TRBV6-5 to TRBJ2-7; D is uncertain. The V end was cut by 2 bases, the J end by 7 bases, with 15 bases between. This CDR3 has 14 residues. Looked up from germline, CDR1 is MNHEY and CDR2 is SVGAGI. The CDR3 is CASSYETFPWEQYF. The DNA of the CDR3 is TGTGCCAGCAGTTACGAGACTTTCCCCTGGGAGCAGTACTTC.

V is TRBV12-3 or TRBV12-4 and J is TRBJ1-1; tentatively, D is TRBD1 (6 bases). The CDR3 has 15 amino acids. V lost 1 base, J lost 4 bases, and 13 bases lay in between. This CDR3 reads CASSLGRTASTEAFF. CDR3 DNA sequence: TGTGCCAGCAGTTTAGGCAGGACAGCGAGCACTGAAGCTTTCTTT.

This clonotype was found a few times. This chain connects TRBV20-1 to TRBJ1-1; 9 positions agree with TRBD1. Unmatched junction bases numbered 5, after V lost 5 bases and J lost 10 bases. The length of the CDR3 is 11 residues. The germline CDR1 and CDR2 sequences are DFQATT and SNEGSKA (reference sequence). The CDR3 DNA is TGCAGTGCTGGGACAGGGACTTCAGCTTTCTTT. This encodes CSAGTGTSAFF.

This clonotype was recorded a few times. This rearrangement joins TRBV20-1 to TRBJ2-1, with D hard to call. Germline CDR1 and CDR2: DFQATT and SNEGSKA (reference sequence). The ends were cut back, 0 bases at V and 4 bases at J, with 13 bases in the middle. The CDR3 loop spans 15 amino acids. CDR3 coding DNA: TGCAGTGCTAGAGATGCCTCACCTCATTACAATGAGCAGTTCTTC. As protein: CSARDASPHYNEQFF.

This clonotype has a handful of counts. Relative to the germline gene, one junction end is altered; a read error may explain this. The chain has TRBV12-3 or TRBV12-4 and TRBJ2-1; TRBD1 matches at 8 bases. The CDR3 runs to 13 residues. CDR3 nucleotides: TGTGCCAGCAGATTAGACAGGGGCAATGAGCAGTTCTTC. It yields the protein CASRLDRGNEQFF.

A few counts support this clonotype. The gene calls are TRBV19 and TRBJ1-5, with a tentative D call TRBD1 (6 bases). Germline loops: CDR1 LNHDA, CDR2 SQIVND (reference sequence). The CDR3 sequence is 16 residues long. V was clipped by 2 bases and J by 1 base, with 12 bases between them. CDR3 coding DNA: TGTGCCAGTAGTATACTGGGGACAAACAGCAATCAGCCCCAGCATTTT. Amino acid sequence: CASSILGTNSNQPQHF.

This clonotype was observed a few times. This chain links TRBV28 with TRBJ1-5; D unclear. The V gene lost 1 base and the J gene lost 0 bases, with 13 bases spanning the gap. From germline, CDR1 is MDHEN and CDR2 SYDVKM. The length of the CDR3 is 17 residues. The CDR3 region is CASSLYPYRHSNQPQHF. In DNA, the CDR3 is TGTGCCAGCAGTTTATACCCTTACCGGCATAGCAATCAGCCCCAGCATTTT.

This clonotype was seen a few times. The chain recombines TRBV20-1 with TRBJ2-1; 12 positions match TRBD2. Germline-derived CDR1 and CDR2 are DFQATT and SNEGSKA (reference sequence). This CDR3 is built from 15 residues. J lost 4 bases, V lost 6 bases, and 7 bases had no gene match. CDR3 region: CSAKLAGGAYNEQFF. The CDR3 region has the DNA TGCAGTGCAAAACTAGCGGGGGGTGCTTACAATGAGCAGTTCTTC.

This chain joins TRBV28 and TRBJ2-3, with D uncertain. The CDR3 spans 12 residues. With 7 bases removed from V and 4 bases from J, the gap between germline ends came to 9 bases. Germline CDR1 reads MDHEN; CDR2 reads SYDVKM. The CDR3: CASMSGADTQYF. DNA for the CDR3: TGTGCCAGCATGTCCGGAGCAGATACGCAGTATTTT.

The chain recombines TRBV20-1 with TRBJ1-2, with 11 bases fitting TRBD1. This CDR3 is built from 16 residues. Trimming at V came to 4 bases and at J to 6 bases, leaving 13 bases not matched to a gene. The germline CDR1 and CDR2 sequences are DFQATT and SNEGSKA (reference sequence). CDR3 sequence (DNA): TGCAGTGCTATTCCACCCCACCGGACAGGGGGCAATGGCTACACCTTC. Translating it yields CSAIPPHRTGGNGYTF.

This chain uses TRBV6-2 or TRBV6-3 with TRBJ1-5, with 8 positions matching TRBD1. CDR3 size: 14 residues. Germline V gives CDR1 MNHEY, CDR2 SVGEGT. Trimming at V came to 5 bases and at J to 4 bases, leaving 4 bases not matched to a gene. The chain's CDR3 is CASSRTGKNQPQHF. The DNA of the CDR3 is TGTGCCAGCAGTCGGACAGGGAAAAATCAGCCCCAGCATTTT.

This clonotype was found a few times. CDR3 coding DNA: TGTGCCAGCAACGAGGACAGGGTATACAATGAGCAGTTCTTC. This codes for CASNEDRVYNEQFF. This chain uses TRBV12-3 or TRBV12-4 with TRBJ2-1; 8 bases line up with TRBD1. J gave up 4 bases and V 7 bases, and 6 bases lay outside the gene matches. CDR3 length: 14 residues.